These T cell receptor beta chains were read from a single sample in a study of blood T cell repertoires in COVID-19. Profiled with immunoSEQ multiplex PCR; TCRdb holds only in-frame clones, not every one. This sample yields some 140,000 clones, of which 65% to 80% are seen a single time; approximately 3.6% belongs to the top ten. Sequencing was performed on peripheral blood. The receptors were gathered from a man aged 55-75 years with acute or convalescent COVID-19. Each CDR3 is given with its conserved first and last residue. Some rows mark clone size as missing; the rest say once, few, many or name a class of expanded clone.

J	V	size	CDR3
TRBJ2-7	TRBV28	NA	CASSSINGGADEQYF
TRBJ2-7	TRBV6-1	NA	CASSEGLVTHEQYF
TRBJ1-1	TRBV10-3	NA	CAIGRAEEAFF
TRBJ2-1	TRBV4-2	few	CASSQEGAGMYNEQFF
TRBJ1-5	TRBV19	NA	CASSLVGASNQPQHF
TRBJ1-5	TRBV24-1	once	CATSRPGGSNQPQHF
TRBJ2-5	TRBV11-2	NA	CASSLGASGSQETQYF
TRBJ2-7	TRBV6-2/TRBV6-3	NA	CASSKDIAGRFSYEQYF
TRBJ2-5	TRBV5-1	NA	CASRQGTETQYF
TRBJ2-7	TRBV18	NA	CASSPPGIPYEQYF
TRBJ1-1	TRBV27	NA	CASSWGTSLGTEAFF
TRBJ2-2	TRBV27	NA	CASSRTLDRGQGGELFF
TRBJ2-7	TRBV7-8	NA	CASSSPRGTSIEQYF
TRBJ2-1	TRBV3-1/TRBV3-2	NA	CASSQGRTSGRSNEQFF
TRBJ1-4	TRBV7-9	NA	CASSSLTGLGNEKLFF
TRBJ1-1	TRBV3-1/TRBV3-2	NA	CASTGQGGTEAFF
TRBJ1-1	TRBV11-2	NA	CASSLVVRAGGVEAFF
TRBJ1-5	TRBV4-1	NA	CASSQDWDRGGNQPQHF
TRBJ1-6	TRBV6-1	NA	CASSEWQRNSPLHF
TRBJ2-2	TRBV6-5	NA	CASSWNGQGNGELFF
TRBJ2-6	TRBV6-2/TRBV6-3	NA	CASSYRGGANVLTF
TRBJ1-3	TRBV6-1	NA	CASSEPTGAGNTIYF
TRBJ2-2	TRBV7-2	NA	CASSLVPSAVGELFF
TRBJ1-5	TRBV23-1	once	CASSQGWGGPNQPQHF
TRBJ1-2	TRBV15	NA	CATSRSGTGGPGYTF
TRBJ2-3	TRBV14	few	CASSQETGRRTDTQYF
TRBJ2-3	TRBV6-2/TRBV6-3	NA	CASSPQGQFQSTDTQYF
TRBJ2-2	TRBV4-3	few	CASSFLTGGIGELFF
TRBJ2-6	TRBV30	NA	CAFPKPGANVLTF
TRBJ2-5	TRBV7-7	NA	CASSLAWGSGETQYF
TRBJ1-2	TRBV3-1/TRBV3-2	NA	CASSPDETFGATF
TRBJ1-5	TRBV19	NA	CASSTTGNSNQPQHF
TRBJ1-3	TRBV30	NA	CAWSRDRGGNTIYF
TRBJ2-2	TRBV19	NA	CASSPRLAATGELFF
TRBJ1-2	TRBV5-5	NA	CASSLELLRGDYGYTF
TRBJ2-1	TRBV5-6	NA	CASSESRLGGQFF
TRBJ1-1	TRBV3-1/TRBV3-2	NA	CASSQGQRTAFF
TRBJ1-4	TRBV4-3	NA	CASSQQGNEKLFF
TRBJ2-5	TRBV7-2	NA	CASSPVGVSETQYF
TRBJ2-3	TRBV4-3	NA	CASSQGPGRGSTDTQYF
TRBJ1-6	TRBV18	NA	CASSPGPGTANSPLHF
TRBJ2-2	TRBV24-1	NA	CATSGSGTRTSGELFF
TRBJ1-1	TRBV30	NA	CAWSDRMNTEAFF
TRBJ1-2	TRBV14	once	CASSQGWTGFNYGYTF
TRBJ1-3	TRBV30	NA	CACPGRFSGNTIYF
TRBJ2-7	TRBV19	once	CASSANPGVEQYF
TRBJ2-2	TRBV3-1/TRBV3-2	NA	CASTLASGTSNGELFF
TRBJ2-5	TRBV28	NA	CASSSSGEGQETQYF
TRBJ2-1	TRBV28	few	CASRGLAPNNEQFF
TRBJ1-4	TRBV21-1	NA	CASRYHGTHEKLFF
TRBJ1-2	TRBV29-1	NA	CSVLGPYGYTF
TRBJ1-5	TRBV6-6	once	CASSGPGTDLRPQHF
TRBJ1-1	TRBV4-3	few	CASSQTQNTEAFF